A selection of T cell receptor beta chains follows, all from one sample in a study of metastatic and nonmetastatic thyroid tumors. TCRdb reassembled clones from the PCR reads with MiXCR. This table has around 22,000 clones, approximately 20% appearing once. The sequencing sample was made of blood. The source is a male donor with papillary thyroid cancer or a benign thyroid nodule (not recorded which). Some clones in this sample may be carry-over from other donors' samples. The CDR3 runs from the conserved cysteine through the conserved F or W. The order of the fields is J gene, clone size, V gene, D gene, CDR3 protein, CDR3 DNA. The D gene is left open where the match is weak. The size field is filled for only some rows; it gives once, few, many or a size class.

TRBJ2-1 | . | TRBV4-1 | . | CASSQQPGYNEQFF | TGCGCCAGCAGCCAACAGCCAGGGTACAATGAGCAGTTCTTC
TRBJ1-2 | . | TRBV5-1 | . | CASSLERRNYGYTF | TGCGCCAGCAGCTTGGAAAGACGCAACTATGGCTACACCTTC
TRBJ1-4 | many | TRBV19 | . | CASSPTLGVEKLFF | TGTGCCAGTAGTCCCACCCTGGGGGTGGAAAAACTGTTTTTT
TRBJ2-7 | many | TRBV7-9 | . | CASSLRQDYEQYF | TGTGCCAGCAGCTTACGTCAAGATTACGAGCAGTACTTC
TRBJ1-2 | few | TRBV6-1 | TRBD1 | CASSSHAPDRGNYGYTF | TGTGCCAGCAGTTCCCACGCCCCGGACAGGGGGAACTATGGCTACACCTTC
TRBJ2-7 | . | TRBV2 | . | CASRESSGSYEQYF | TGTGCCAGCAGGGAAAGTAGCGGATCCTACGAGCAGTACTTC
TRBJ2-2 | many | TRBV10-3 | . | CAIPTAQNTGELFF | TGTGCCATCCCGACAGCACAGAACACCGGGGAGCTGTTTTTT
TRBJ2-5 | many | TRBV7-9 | . | CASRADGVVGETQYF | TGTGCCAGCAGAGCGGACGGCGTGGTGGGAGAGACCCAGTACTTC
TRBJ2-1 | many | TRBV11-2 | . | CASSWGVGAGDNEQFF | TGTGCCAGCAGCTGGGGTGTGGGAGCCGGTGACAATGAGCAGTTCTTC
TRBJ1-5 | . | TRBV10-3 | TRBD1 | CPTSTGDSNQPQHF | TGTCCCACCTCGACAGGGGACAGCAATCAGCCCCAGCATTTT
TRBJ2-5 | . | TRBV4-2 | . | CASSHGQAGVQETQYF | TGTGCCAGCAGCCACGGGCAGGCAGGGGTCCAAGAGACCCAGTACTTC
TRBJ1-4 | few | TRBV6-2/TRBV6-3 | . | CASSYTGGNEKLFF | TGTGCCAGCAGTTACACGGGGGGCAATGAAAAACTGTTTTTT
TRBJ1-2 | . | TRBV19 | . | CASSPRTGIYGYTF | TGTGCCAGTAGTCCTAGGACGGGGATTTATGGATACACCTTC
TRBJ1-6 | few | TRBV27 | TRBD1 | CASSLSIPGQGLSPLHF | TGTGCCAGCAGTTTGTCTATACCGGGACAGGGTCTTTCACCCCTCCACTTT